This entry is about one T cell receptor beta chain. Exclusions: uncontrolled infection, other autoimmune disease, pregnancy, lactation. The entry originates in a study of T cells in Graves' hyperthyroidism and ophthalmopathy. Amplified regions were TCR beta CDR3 sequences from RNA transcripts. TCR CDR3 underwent first-round RT-PCR with the HTBI primer set. TCRdb passed the multiplex PCR reads through MiXCR, listing each CDR3 protein once. Of about 570,000 distinct CDR3 sequences in the sample, 46% were seen once. Trimming took 3 bases from V and 6 from J, leaving 23 bases between them. The V gene's germline CDR1 is SQVTM and CDR2 ANQGSEA. This CDR3 spans 16 amino acids.

Material: peripheral blood or thyroid tissue (not recorded which). The sequence came from an adult woman with Graves' disease, either hyperthyroidism or ophthalmopathy (not recorded which). The genes are TRBV29-1 and TRBJ1-2; possibly TRBD1 for D (5 bases). The CDR3, as DNA: TGCAGCGTTGACACTCGGGACTCCGGGGGTATGAATGGCTACACCTTC. Its protein is CSVDTRDSGGMNGYTF.